The entry below gives a single T cell receptor (beta chain) sequence along with its context. The antigen is undetermined. TCRdb re-derived calls from the RT-PCR reads in MiXCR, one entry per CDR3 protein. The profile shows more than 200,000 distinct CDR3 sequences, 12% of them singletons. Germline V gene data show CDR1 as SGHRS and CDR2 as YFSETQ. CDR3 length: 14 amino acids. V lost 4 bases and J lost 5; bases outside the gene matches: 7. The data originate from a study of response to subunit inactivated influenza vaccine. The study, taken as a whole, reports: Each seasonal influenza vaccination, the authors suggested, recruits few new T cells.

The starting material was non-naive T cells sorted from PBMCs, obtained approximately 15 days before vaccination. This receptor was taken from a man in his fifties or sixties who received an inactivated influenza vaccine. The rearrangement links TRBV5-1 to TRBJ2-3; 7 bases line up with TRBD1. The DNA of the CDR3 is TGCGCCAGCAGCGGCTGGACAGGCGTAGATACGCAGTATTTT. Protein: CASSGWTGVDTQYF.